Below, 23 T cell receptor beta chains from the same sample are listed, as sequenced in a study of T cell repertoires in aging, cancer and after chemotherapy. TRB rearrangements spanning V, D and J were amplified using mixed TRB-A/B primers. Using its own MiXCR run on the multiplex PCR reads, TCRdb lists one record per CDR3 protein. The sample yields 4,500 to 5,500 distinct CDR3 sequences, about a quarter seen once. TCR beta rearrangements were amplified from peripheral blood genomic DNA. Sequencing was carried out using blood. These receptors all come from a human donor with a solid tumor.

This clonotype was observed a few times. The gene calls are TRBV10-3 and TRBJ1-2, with D perhaps TRBD1 (6 bases). CDR3 length: 18 amino acids. Germline lookup yields CDR1 ENHRY and CDR2 SYGVKD. Trimming cost V 3 bases and J 0 bases, with 20 bases left between them. CDR3 in DNA: TGTGCCATCAGTGATAGTCGGCAGGGGAGTAAGCCTAACTATGGCTACACCTTC. It codes for CAISDSRQGSKPNYGYTF.

The chain combines TRBV14 with TRBJ2-1; 8 positions agree with TRBD1. This CDR3 is built from 16 residues. The germline V gene encodes CDR1 SGHDN and CDR2 FVKESK. V lost 5 bases and J lost 8; bases outside the gene matches: 14. CDR3 bases: TGTGCCAGCAGCTCAATCTTCGGACAGGGAAGGGATGAGCAGTTCTTC. Amino acids: CASSSIFGQGRDEQFF.

About this clonotype: Just one base apart from a much larger clone, this may be a read error. CDR3: CASSRTESETQYF. DNA of the CDR3: TGTGCCAGCAGCCGGACAGAGTCCGAGACCCAGTACTTC. The chain employs TRBV12-3 or TRBV12-4 and TRBJ2-5, with D perhaps TRBD1 (6 bases). This CDR3 contains 13 residues. The V gene lost 6 bases and the J gene lost 5 bases, with 13 bases spanning the gap.

By share of the sample, this clonotype is medium-sized (0.01 to 0.1%). The J gene is TRBJ2-3, the V gene TRBV19, with 9 bases that match TRBD1. CDR1 LNHDA and CDR2 SQIVND come from the germline V gene (reference sequence). V shed 7 bases and J 5 bases; nucleotides not matched to a gene: 13. The length of the CDR3 is 16 residues. DNA of the CDR3: TGTGCCAGTACCTTACCCCGGGACAGGGTCCGAGATACGCAGTATTTT. This sequence encodes CASTLPRDRVRDTQYF.

By frequency in the sample, this clonotype is medium-sized. The V gene is TRBV19, the J gene TRBJ2-1, with a possible D match to TRBD1 (6 bases). The germline gives CDR1 LNHDA, CDR2 SQIVND (reference sequence). The length of the CDR3 is 15 residues. Trimming removed 1 base from V and 7 bases from J, with 14 bases in between. This CDR3 is CASSIGRRQENEQFF. The CDR3 DNA reads TGTGCCAGTAGTATAGGGAGGCGACAGGAGAATGAGCAGTTCTTC.

CDR3 sequence: CASSPAEFHPPSYNEQFF. The CDR3 DNA reads TGTGCCAGCTCACCCGCGGAGTTTCACCCTCCCTCCTACAATGAGCAGTTCTTC. The chain has TRBV18 and TRBJ2-1; D unresolved. V was pared by 3 bases and J by 0 bases, with 18 bases between. Germline V lookup: CDR1 KGHSH, CDR2 LQKENI. CDR3 size: 18 residues.

About this clonotype itself: This could be a read error, since a much larger clone is one nucleotide away. Here the CDR3 omits its conserved ending phenylalanine or tryptophan, so a read error is the likely source. This sequence joins TRBV19 and TRBJ1-1, with 9 bases matching TRBD1. The assigned J gene may be wrong: the sequence end matches TRBJ1-6 better. This CDR3 has 14 amino acids. In germline, CDR1 is LNHDA, CDR2 SQIVND (reference sequence). This chain's CDR3 is CASSPGQGNSPLHL. The CDR3 DNA reads as TGTGCCAGTAGTCCGGGACAGGGAAATTCACCCCTCCACTTG.

The chain combines TRBV7-9 with TRBJ1-5; a possible D gene is TRBD1 (5 bases). Germline V gene lookup returns CDR1 SEHNR and CDR2 FQNEAQ (reference sequence). This CDR3 has 17 amino acids. Trimming removed 6 bases at V and 1 base at J, with 19 bases between. CDR3 in amino acids: CASSNHHGATSNQPQHF. DNA for the CDR3: TGTGCCAGCAGTAATCATCATGGGGCAACGAGCAATCAGCCCCAGCATTTT.

This clonotype is termed medium-sized. The chain uses TRBV6-6 and TRBJ1-2; no clear D gene. The germline CDR1 and CDR2 sequences are MNHNY and SVGAGI (reference sequence). V shed 7 bases and J shed 0 bases, with 9 bases lying between them. CDR3 length equals 13 residues. For the CDR3, the DNA is TGTGCCAGCACGGGCAAAGCTAACTATGGCTACACCTTC. As protein: CASTGKANYGYTF.

By its share, this clonotype is medium-sized. The CDR3 spells CSVDGADRTAPRCAFF. Here the CDR3 DNA reads TGCAGCGTAGATGGAGCGGACAGGACGGCGCCGCGCTGTGCTTTCTTT. The J gene is TRBJ1-1, the V gene TRBV29-1, with TRBD1 identical over 7 bases. The CDR3 totals 16 residues. Germline CDR1 SQVTM, CDR2 ANQGSEA. Losses at the gene ends were 6 bases for V and 11 bases for J; bases not matched to a gene: 24.

The chain couples TRBV12-5 to TRBJ1-1; 10 nucleotides line up with TRBD1. CDR1 is LGHNT, CDR2 FRNRAP, per germline. The trim removed 2 bases at V and 3 bases at J, leaving 6 bases unmatched. This CDR3 region has 16 residues. CDR3 amino acids: CASGLRQGASDTEAFF. The CDR3 DNA sequence: TGTGCTAGTGGTTTGCGACAGGGGGCATCAGACACTGAAGCTTTCTTT.

Only a few counts were recorded for this clonotype. The rearrangement uses TRBV6-5 and TRBJ1-2; D gene ambiguous. In germline, CDR1 is MNHEY, CDR2 SVGAGI. This CDR3 contains 12 residues. Trimming left V 10 bases short and J 0 bases short, with 9 bases between. Written as DNA, the CDR3 is TGTGCCATTAGAAATGCTAACTATGGCTACACCTTC. Protein product: CAIRNANYGYTF.

The rearrangement links TRBV12-3 or TRBV12-4 to TRBJ2-7; 10 nucleotides agree with TRBD2. The CDR3 runs to 16 residues. Trimming cost V 4 bases and J 2 bases; bases outside gene matches: 8. CDR3 DNA: TGTGCCAGCAGTTCACGGACTAGCGGCGTGCCCTACGAGCAGTACTTC. It codes for CASSSRTSGVPYEQYF.

This clonotype rates as medium-sized (0.01 to 0.1%). This chain joins TRBV19 and TRBJ2-3, with D uncertain. Germline V gene sequence: CDR1 LNHDA, CDR2 SQIVND (reference sequence). V was shortened by 6 bases and J by 0 bases, with 7 bases between the two germline ends. This CDR3 is 13 amino acids long. CDR3 DNA: TGTGCCAGTAGAGTACCGAGCACAGATACGCAGTATTTT. Encoded protein: CASRVPSTDTQYF.

By sample fraction, this clonotype is large. One end of the junction is discordant with germline, which a read error may explain. The chain links TRBV6-5 to TRBJ1-2; D might be TRBD1 (5 bases). This CDR3 contains 16 residues. Germline values: CDR1 MNHEY, CDR2 SVGAGI. This CDR3 reads CASSYSLSGAYYGYTF. As DNA, the CDR3 is TGTGCCAGCAGCTACTCCCTTTCCGGGGCTTACTATGGCTACACCTTC.

This clonotype is deemed medium-sized (0.01 to 0.1%). The chain combines TRBV10-3 with TRBJ2-3, with TRBD2 identical over 12 bases. Trimming took 10 bases from V and 2 from J; bases not matched to a gene: 10. Germline assignment: CDR1 ENHRY and CDR2 SYGVKD. The CDR3 consists of 16 residues. CDR3 sequence (DNA): TGTGCCACCGGCCTCGGACTAGCGGGATACACAGATACGCAGTATTTT. Its protein product is CATGLGLAGYTDTQYF.

This clonotype is categorized as medium-sized (0.01 to 0.1%). V and J are TRBV5-5 and TRBJ1-5, with 8 positions matching TRBD1. The CDR3 loop spans 14 amino acids. CDR1 is SGHKS, CDR2 YYEKEE, per germline (reference sequence). The V and J ends lost 0 bases and 7 bases, in that order; junction bases with no gene match: 3. CDR3 in amino acids: CASSLGQGSQPQHF. CDR3 nucleotide sequence: TGTGCCAGCAGCTTGGGACAGGGGAGCCAGCCCCAGCATTTT. Full variable domain (rest looked up from reference TRBV5-5 and TRBJ1-5): DAGVTQSPTHLIKTRGQQVTLRCSPISGHKSVSWYQQVLGQGPQFIFQYYEKEERGRGNFPDRFSARQFPNYSSELNVNALLLGDSALYLCASSLGQGSQPQHFGDGTRLSIL.

The CDR3 spells CASSPGSGAAKNIQYF. The CDR3 DNA follows: TGTGCCAGCTCACCAGGGTCGGGTGCGGCCAAAAACATTCAGTACTTC. The V and J genes are TRBV18 and TRBJ2-4; D not resolved. The germline gives CDR1 KGHSH, CDR2 LQKENI. This CDR3 spans 16 amino acids. Trimming took off 2 bases at V and 1 base at J, with 12 bases between the two ends. The variable domain in full, completed from reference TRBV18 and TRBJ2-4, reads NAGVMQNPRHLVRRRGQEARLRCSPMKGHSHVYWYRQLPEEGLKFMVYLQKENIIDESGMPKERFSAEFPKEGPSILRIQQVVRGDSAAYFCASSPGSGAAKNIQYFGAGTRLSVL.

By share, this clonotype counts as medium-sized. This rearrangement joins TRBV27 to TRBJ2-2; TRBD2 aligns across 11 bases. V lost 6 bases and J lost 7; bases outside the gene matches: 4. The CDR3 is made up of 14 amino acids. CDR1 MNHEY and CDR2 SMNVEV come from the germline V gene (reference sequence). CDR3 in DNA: TGTGCCAGCAGGGGACTAGCGGATTTCGGGGAGCTGTTTTTT. Amino acids: CASRGLADFGELFF.

This clonotype is termed medium-sized. This sequence joins TRBV5-4 and TRBJ2-1; D remains ambiguous. Between the trimmed V and J ends, which lost 4 bases and 4 bases, there was a span of 9 bases. CDR3 length equals 13 residues. The germline gives CDR1 SGHNT, CDR2 YYREEE (reference sequence). DNA for the CDR3: TGTGCCAGCAGCGTTGACATGTACAATGAGCAGTTCTTC. Translated: CASSVDMYNEQFF.

V is TRBV29-1 and J is TRBJ2-1; TRBD1 agrees at 9 bases. This CDR3 is built from 11 residues. CDR1 SQVTM and CDR2 ANQGSEA come from the germline V gene. For the CDR3, the DNA is TGCAGTCCACAGGGGGCGAATGAGCAGTTCTTC. It specifies CSPQGANEQFF.

By sample share, this clonotype is medium-sized. V and J are TRBV7-6 and TRBJ1-1; no clear D. Germline assignment: CDR1 SGHVS and CDR2 FNYEAQ. V shed 1 base and J shed 4 bases, with 7 bases lying between them. The CDR3 has 13 amino acids. The CDR3 loop is CASSLGLGTEAFF. CDR3 sequence (DNA): TGTGCCAGCAGCTTAGGTTTGGGCACTGAAGCTTTCTTT.

This clonotype qualifies as medium-sized (0.01 to 0.1%). The chain recombines TRBV6-6 with TRBJ2-6; TRBD1 matches 7 bases. This CDR3 region has 18 residues. With V trimmed by 6 bases and J by 0 bases, 11 bases remained unmatched. The germline V gene has CDR1 MNHNY and CDR2 SVGAGI (reference sequence). The CDR3 reads CASRRPGQRLSGANVLTF. The DNA of the CDR3 is TGTGCCAGCAGACGACCGGGACAGCGCCTCTCTGGGGCCAACGTCCTGACTTTC.